The 6 T cell receptor beta chains below all came from one sample that was sequenced in a study of memory CD4+ T cells and cytomegalovirus serostatus. The sort gate was single viable CD3+CD4+CD8-CD45RO+ cells for memory CD4+ T cells. Sequencing used immunoSEQ multiplex PCR; TCRdb keeps in-frame clones, though not all of them. The sample includes about 67,000 clones, about 78% of them seen just once. The sample was memory CD4+ T cells from blood. Every receptor here comes from an adult in good health and CMV-seropositive.

The rearrangement joins TRBV30 to TRBJ1-5; no clear D gene. Looked up from germline, CDR1 is GTSNPN and CDR2 is SVGIG (reference sequence). CDR3 length: 13 residues. Trimming removed 1 base at V and 7 bases at J, with 11 bases between. The CDR3 bases are TGTGCCTGGAGTGCCTCCCGGGGACAGCCCCAGCATTTT. Protein sequence: CAWSASRGQPQHF.

The chain has TRBV10-3 and TRBJ1-6, with D perhaps matching TRBD1 (5 bases). Looked up from germline, CDR1 is ENHRY and CDR2 is SYGVKD. CDR3 size: 14 residues. Trimming cost V 4 bases and J 7 bases, with 11 bases left between them. The CDR3 spells CAISGGRENSPLHF. DNA of the CDR3: TGTGCCATCAGTGGAGGCAGGGAAAATTCACCCCTCCACTTT.

The gene calls are TRBV1 and TRBJ2-2; the tabulated D call, TRBD2, remains unverified against the DNA. TRBV1 is a listed pseudogene. The CDR3 contains 19 residues. The chain's CDR3 is CTSSQDGTSGGKNTGELFF. The CDR3 DNA follows: TGCACCAGCAGCCAAGATGGGACTAGCGGGGGGAAGAACACCGGGGAGCTGTTTTTT.

The chain recombines TRBV7-2 with TRBJ2-1; D is perhaps TRBD2 (6 bases). Trimming stripped 5 bases from V and 6 bases from J, with 14 bases between. The CDR3 contains 14 residues. Germline CDR1 reads SGHTA; CDR2 reads FQGNSA. CDR3 nucleotide sequence: TGTGCCAGCAGCCCGTTGCGGGGTTCCAATGAGCAGTTCTTC. Translating it yields CASSPLRGSNEQFF.

The V and J genes are TRBV21-1 and TRBJ1-2; the table calls TRBD1, which could not be checked here. TRBV21-1 is deemed a pseudogene. This CDR3 is built from 16 residues. In DNA form, the CDR3 reads TGTGCCAGCAGCAAAGTTTTGCAGGGGCCTAACTATGGCTACACCTTC. Encoded protein: CASSKVLQGPNYGYTF.

The rearrangement joins TRBV4-3 to TRBJ2-5, with D unresolved. V lost 0 bases to trimming and J lost 7 bases, with 6 bases between them. This CDR3 has 12 residues. Germline CDR1 and CDR2: LGHNA and YSLEER. CDR3 in amino acids: CASSQDRRTQYF. The CDR3, as DNA: TGCGCCAGCAGCCAAGATCGGCGGACCCAGTACTTC.